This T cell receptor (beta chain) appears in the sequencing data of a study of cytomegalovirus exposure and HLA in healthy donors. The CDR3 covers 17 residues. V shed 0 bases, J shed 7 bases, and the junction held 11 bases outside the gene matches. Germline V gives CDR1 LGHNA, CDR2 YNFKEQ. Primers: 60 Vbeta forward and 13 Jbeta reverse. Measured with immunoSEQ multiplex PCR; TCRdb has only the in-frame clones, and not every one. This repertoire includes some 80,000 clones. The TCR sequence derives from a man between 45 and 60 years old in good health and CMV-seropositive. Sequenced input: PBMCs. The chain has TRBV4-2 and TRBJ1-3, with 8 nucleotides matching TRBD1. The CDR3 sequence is CASSQEAGQGGGNTIYF. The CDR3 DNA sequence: TGTGCCAGCAGCCAAGAAGCCGGACAGGGTGGTGGTAACACCATATATTTT.